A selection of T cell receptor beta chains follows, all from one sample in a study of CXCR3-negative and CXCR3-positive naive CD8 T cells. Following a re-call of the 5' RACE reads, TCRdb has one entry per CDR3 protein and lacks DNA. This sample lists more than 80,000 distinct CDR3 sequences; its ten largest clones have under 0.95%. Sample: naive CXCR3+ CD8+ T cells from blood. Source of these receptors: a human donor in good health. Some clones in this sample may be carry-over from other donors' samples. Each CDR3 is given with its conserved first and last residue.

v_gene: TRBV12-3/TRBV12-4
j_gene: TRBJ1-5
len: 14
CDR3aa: CASSPTGSNQPQHF

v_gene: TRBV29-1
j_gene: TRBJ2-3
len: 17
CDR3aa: CSVEFLTGTGNTDTQYF

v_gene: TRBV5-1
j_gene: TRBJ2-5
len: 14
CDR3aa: CASSPPGFQETQYF

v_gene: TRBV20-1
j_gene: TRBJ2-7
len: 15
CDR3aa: CSARPRGGSSYEQYF

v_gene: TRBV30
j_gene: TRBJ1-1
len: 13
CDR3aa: CAWSVQDNTEAFF

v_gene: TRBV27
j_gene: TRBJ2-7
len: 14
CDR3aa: CASSPTGVNYEQYF

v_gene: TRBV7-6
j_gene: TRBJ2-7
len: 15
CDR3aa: CASSTAGGGTYEQYF

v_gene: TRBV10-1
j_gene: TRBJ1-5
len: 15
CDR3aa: CASSKEVGRDQPQHF

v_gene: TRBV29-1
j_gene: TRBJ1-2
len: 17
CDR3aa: CSVLTQTGMGLNYGYTF

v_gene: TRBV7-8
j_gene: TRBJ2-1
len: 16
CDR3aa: CASSRESLAGSNEQFF

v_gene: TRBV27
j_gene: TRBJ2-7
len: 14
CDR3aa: CASSYASRRHEQYF

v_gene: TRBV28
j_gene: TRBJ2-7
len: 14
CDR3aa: CASSPRTEIYEQYF

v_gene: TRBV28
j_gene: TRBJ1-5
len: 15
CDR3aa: CASTPPGGLNQPQHF

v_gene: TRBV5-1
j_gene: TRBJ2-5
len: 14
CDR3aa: CASSPGTGVETQYF

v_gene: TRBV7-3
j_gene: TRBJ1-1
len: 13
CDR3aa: CASSFKANTEAFF

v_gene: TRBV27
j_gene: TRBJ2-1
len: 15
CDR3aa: CASSLGGTPYNEQFF

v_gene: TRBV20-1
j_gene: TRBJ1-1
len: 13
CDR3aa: CSAQDTSGFEAFF

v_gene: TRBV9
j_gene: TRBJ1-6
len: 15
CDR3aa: CASSVGDQGRSPLHF

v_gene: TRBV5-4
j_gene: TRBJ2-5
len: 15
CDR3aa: CASSFGSILQETQYF

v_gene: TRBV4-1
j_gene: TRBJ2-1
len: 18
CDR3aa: CASSQPGLLPGSYNEQFF

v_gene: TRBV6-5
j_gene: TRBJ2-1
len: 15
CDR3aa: CASSAGGAGYNEQFF

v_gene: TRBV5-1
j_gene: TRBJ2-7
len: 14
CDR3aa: CASTETGSSYEQYF

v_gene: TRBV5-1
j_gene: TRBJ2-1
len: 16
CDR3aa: CASSLEGLAGNNEQFF

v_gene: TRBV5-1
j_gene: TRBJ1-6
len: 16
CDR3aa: CASWPQDRAGFAPLHF

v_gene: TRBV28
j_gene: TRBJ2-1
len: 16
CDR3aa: CASSPRTSGPRNEQFF

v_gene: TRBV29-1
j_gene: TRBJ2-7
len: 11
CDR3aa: CSVGGNYEQYF

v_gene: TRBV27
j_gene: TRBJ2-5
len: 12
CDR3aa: CASSRGGETQYF

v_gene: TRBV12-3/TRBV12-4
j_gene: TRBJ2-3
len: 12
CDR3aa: CASGRVTDTQYF

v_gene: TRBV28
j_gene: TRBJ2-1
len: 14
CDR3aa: CASSLEQAYNEQFF

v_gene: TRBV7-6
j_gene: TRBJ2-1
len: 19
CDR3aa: CASSAPAPRTGGHYNEQFF

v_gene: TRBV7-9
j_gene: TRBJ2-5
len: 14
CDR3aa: CASTRLAGGETQYF